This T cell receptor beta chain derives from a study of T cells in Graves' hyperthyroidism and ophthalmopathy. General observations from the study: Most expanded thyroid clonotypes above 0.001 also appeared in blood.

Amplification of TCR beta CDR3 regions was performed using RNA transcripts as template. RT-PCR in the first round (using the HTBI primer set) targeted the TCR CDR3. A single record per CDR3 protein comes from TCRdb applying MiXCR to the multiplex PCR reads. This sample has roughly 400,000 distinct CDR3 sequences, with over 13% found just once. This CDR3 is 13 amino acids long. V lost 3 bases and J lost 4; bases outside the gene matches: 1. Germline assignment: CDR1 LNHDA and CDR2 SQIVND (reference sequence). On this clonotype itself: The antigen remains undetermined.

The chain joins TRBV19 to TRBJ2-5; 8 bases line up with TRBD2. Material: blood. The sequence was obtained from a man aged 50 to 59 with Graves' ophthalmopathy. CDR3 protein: CASSIGGAETQYF. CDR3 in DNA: TGTGCCAGTAGTATCGGGGGGGCAGAGACCCAGTACTTC.